What follows are 17 T cell receptor beta chains derived from one specimen sequenced in a study of post-analysis software for immune sequencing data. General observations from the study: Included in a set of five TRBV segments more frequent in patients than controls were TRBV5-6, TRBV5-1 and TRBV20-1.

No cognate antigen is known for these TCRs. Included in the TCR beta cDNA libraries were unique molecular identifiers. TCRdb reprocessed the PCR reads with MiXCR, giving one entry per CDR3 protein. The data contain about 150,000 distinct CDR3 sequences, about 29% of them singletons. The sample comprised blood. These receptors all stem from a girl aged 10-17 years with multiple sclerosis.

As concerns this clonotype: A much larger clone lies a single base off, so this may be a read error. The chain joins TRBV20-1 to TRBJ2-7, with TRBD1 matching over 8 bases. V lost 6 bases and J lost 1; bases outside the gene matches: 17. From germline, CDR1 is DFQATT and CDR2 SNEGSKA (reference sequence). CDR3 length equals 17 residues. Written as DNA, the CDR3 is TGCAGTGCCACAAACCCGGGACAGGTCGGCCCATCCTACGAGCAGTACTTC. This gives the protein CSATNPGQVGPSYEQYF.

This clonotype was found many times. The chain employs TRBV10-3 and TRBJ2-3, with TRBD1 matching over 7 bases. V gave up 2 bases and J gave up 12 bases; unmatched junction bases: 8. CDR1 ENHRY and CDR2 SYGVKD come from the germline V gene. This CDR3 spans 13 amino acids. The CDR3 here is CAISELDRVPQYF. The CDR3, as DNA: TGTGCCATCAGTGAGCTTGACAGGGTCCCTCAGTATTTT.

This clonotype was seen ten or more times. The chain employs TRBV20-1 and TRBJ2-1; D gene ambiguous. CDR1 and CDR2 from the germline V gene are DFQATT and SNEGSKA (reference sequence). Trimming cost V 4 bases and J 0 bases, with 13 bases left between them. CDR3 length: 15 residues. The CDR3 spells CSAIQSTSSYNEQFF. The CDR3 bases are TGCAGTGCTATCCAAAGCACGAGCTCCTACAATGAGCAGTTCTTC.

The chain links TRBV2 to TRBJ2-2, with D maybe TRBD1 (5 bases). The CDR3 length is 15 residues. With 4 bases removed from V and 6 bases from J, the gap between germline ends came to 15 bases. CDR1 is SNHLY and CDR2 is FYNNEI in the germline V gene. The CDR3 DNA reads TGTGCCAGCAGTGCAGGGCTTACTTATCCCGGGGAGCTGTTTTTT. It is translated as CASSAGLTYPGELFF. Complete variable domain (other parts from reference TRBV2 and TRBJ2-2): EPEVTQTPSHQVTQMGQEVILRCVPISNHLYFYWYRQILGQKVEFLVSFYNNEISEKSEIFDDQFSVERPDGSNFTLKIRSTKLEDSAMYFCASSAGLTYPGELFFGEGSRLTVL.

As for this clonotype: This could be a read error, since a much larger clone is one nucleotide away. The chain combines TRBV15 with TRBJ2-3, with TRBD2 as a possible D gene (5 bases). This CDR3 is 17 amino acids long. CDR1 and CDR2 (germline): LNHNV, YYDKDF (reference sequence). DNA of the CDR3: TGTGCCACCAGCAGATCAAGCCTCAACGGGTTGGGAGATATGCAGTATTTT. Its protein product is CATSRSSLNGLGDMQYF.

This clonotype was recorded many times. The V call is TRBV4-1, the J call TRBJ2-7, with 7 bases aligning to TRBD2. The CDR3 is 18 amino acids. Germline loops: CDR1 MGHRA, CDR2 YSYEKL. Losses at the gene ends were 2 bases for V and 4 bases for J; bases not matched to a gene: 17. CDR3 in amino acids: CASSQPTRRAGAGYEQYF. The CDR3 nucleotides read TGCGCCAGCAGCCAACCGACCCGAAGGGCGGGAGCGGGATACGAGCAGTACTTC.

This clonotype was recorded many times. This chain connects TRBV29-1 to TRBJ1-2; 9 bases agree with TRBD1. CDR1 and CDR2 (germline): SQVTM, ANQGSEA. This CDR3 has 12 residues. The V segment lost 8 bases and the J segment 5 bases; nucleotides outside the gene matches: 6. CDR3 DNA sequence: TGCAGCACAGGGGGGACAGGGTATGGCTACACCTTC. Protein sequence: CSTGGTGYGYTF. Based on the CDR3 plus reference TRBV29-1 and TRBJ1-2, the full variable domain is SAVISQKPSRDICQRGTSLTIQCQVDSQVTMMFWYRQQPGQSLTLIATANQGSEATYESGFVIDKFPISRPNLTFSTLTVSNMSPEDSSIYLCSTGGTGYGYTFGSGTRLTVV.

The V gene is TRBV5-1, the J gene TRBJ2-5, with D perhaps TRBD1 (5 bases). The better agreement between TRBJ2-7 and the DNA end casts doubt on the J call. The CDR3 consists of 13 residues. Germline loops: CDR1 SGHRS, CDR2 YFSETQ. CDR3: CASSPTTENEQYF. CDR3 coding DNA: TGCGCCAGCAGCCCCACGACAGAGAACGAGCAGTACTTC.

This clonotype was found many times. This chain uses TRBV5-1 with TRBJ2-3; TRBD2 agrees at 13 bases. This CDR3 has 16 residues. The ends lost 4 bases at V and 4 bases at J; junction bases unmatched: 6. Per germline, CDR1 SGHRS and CDR2 YFSETQ. The CDR3 coding sequence is TGCGCCAGCAGCAGGGGACTAGCGGGAAGCCCAGATACGCAGTATTTT. It specifies CASSRGLAGSPDTQYF.

The genes are TRBV13 and TRBJ2-3; tentative D call: TRBD2 (6 bases). Germline-derived CDR1 and CDR2 are PRHDT and FYEKMQ (reference sequence). V lost 5 bases to trimming and J lost 5 bases, with 23 bases between them. The CDR3 loop spans 17 amino acids. The CDR3 spells CASSLSLSGDEGDTQYF. The CDR3 DNA reads TGTGCCAGCAGCCTCAGCCTTAGCGGTGACGAGGGAGATACGCAGTATTTT.

The chain uses TRBV6-2 or TRBV6-3 and TRBJ1-2; D might be TRBD1 (5 bases). Trimming took 2 bases from V and 8 from J, leaving 15 bases between them. Germline V gene data show CDR1 as MNHEY and CDR2 as SVGEGT. There are 14 residues in the CDR3. CDR3 sequence reads: CASSYQGSRRGYTF. The CDR3 DNA follows: TGTGCCAGCAGTTACCAGGGCAGTCGTCGGGGCTACACCTTC.

The chain combines TRBV5-6 with TRBJ2-7, with D perhaps TRBD2 (5 bases). V was shortened by 1 base and J by 7 bases, with 15 bases between the two germline ends. Germline V lookup: CDR1 SGHDT, CDR2 YYEEEE. The CDR3 length is 14 residues. The CDR3 loop reads CASSLTSGYNEQYF. DNA for the CDR3: TGTGCCAGCAGCTTGACCAGCGGTTACAATGAGCAGTACTTC.

The chain links TRBV20-1 to TRBJ2-2; D ambiguous. Looked up from germline, CDR1 is DFQATT and CDR2 is SNEGSKA (reference sequence). This CDR3 is built from 12 residues. V was cut by 5 bases and J by 3 bases, with 7 bases left in between. In nucleotides, the CDR3 is TGCAGTGCTTCTTTTTACACCGGGGAGCTGTTTTTT. It is translated as CSASFYTGELFF.

In the case of this clonotype: This sequence may be a read error, since a much larger clone differs from it by one base. The conserved closing phenylalanine or tryptophan is absent in this CDR3, likely reflecting a read error. The chain recombines TRBV7-3 with TRBJ2-1; D not certain. This CDR3 is 13 amino acids long. CDR1 and CDR2 from the germline V gene are SGHTA and FQGTGA. V dropped 0 bases and J dropped 4 bases, with 4 bases sitting between them. The DNA of the CDR3 is TGTGCCAGCAGCTTAACACCGTACAATGAGCAGTTCTGC. Translating gives CASSLTPYNEQFC.

This chain links TRBV6-1 with TRBJ2-7; 13 bases match TRBD2. Germline-derived CDR1 and CDR2 are MNHNS and SASEGT. The CDR3 runs 19 residues. V lost 6 bases and J lost 4; bases outside the gene matches: 18. The CDR3 is CASSHRDRGSGLAGYEQYF. DNA for the CDR3: TGTGCCAGCAGCCATCGGGACAGGGGGTCGGGACTAGCGGGGTACGAGCAGTACTTC.

The chain links TRBV7-7 to TRBJ2-3, with 9 bases lining up with TRBD2. Germline trimming cut 5 bases from V and 9 bases from J; bases unmatched to any gene: 12. CDR1 and CDR2 from the germline V gene are SSHAT and FNYEAQ (reference sequence). CDR3 length equals 15 residues. The DNA of the CDR3 is TGTGCCAGCAGCCAGACTAGCGGAGATAAGGGAACGCAGTATTTT. It translates to CASSQTSGDKGTQYF.

As DNA, the CDR3 is TGTGCCAGCAGCCAGGACAGGTCCAACACCATATATTTT. The encoded protein is CASSQDRSNTIYF. The V call is TRBV14, the J call TRBJ1-3, with 7 bases aligning to TRBD1. The CDR3 sequence is 13 residues long. V was pared by 3 bases and J by 7 bases, with 3 bases of the junction left unmatched. The V gene's germline CDR1 is SGHDN and CDR2 FVKESK.